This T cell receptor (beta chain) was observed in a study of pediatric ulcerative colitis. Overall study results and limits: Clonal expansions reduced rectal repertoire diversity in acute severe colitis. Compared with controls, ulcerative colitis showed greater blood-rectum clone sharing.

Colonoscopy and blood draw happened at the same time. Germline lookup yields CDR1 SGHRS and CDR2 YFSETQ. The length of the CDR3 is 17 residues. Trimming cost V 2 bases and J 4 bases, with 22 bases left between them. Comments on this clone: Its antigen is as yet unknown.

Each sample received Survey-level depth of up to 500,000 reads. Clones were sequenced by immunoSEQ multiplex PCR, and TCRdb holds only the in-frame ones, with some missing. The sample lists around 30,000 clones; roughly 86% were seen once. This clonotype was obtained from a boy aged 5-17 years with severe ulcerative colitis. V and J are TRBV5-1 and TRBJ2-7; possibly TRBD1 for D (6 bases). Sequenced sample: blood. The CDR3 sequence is CASSLENAGIRGYEQYF. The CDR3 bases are TGCGCCAGCAGCTTAGAAAACGCAGGGATAAGGGGGTACGAGCAGTACTTC.